This TCR beta chain comes out of a study of shared clonotypes between healthy human individuals. Study-wide points: Generation probabilities of non-shared clonotypes were lower (relative to those shared by all four donors).

Sorted-subset replicate PCRs used 200 ng DNA, around 27,000 T cell genomes. Sequenced by immunoSEQ multiplex PCR; TCRdb stores in-frame clones only, minus some. The sample carries 2 million to 2.5 million clones, 80% to 95% recorded once. Trimming at V came to 6 bases and at J to 3 bases, leaving 5 bases not matched to a gene. CDR3 size: 14 residues. The germline V gene has CDR1 MDHEN and CDR2 SYDVKM. Remarks on this clone: Antigen unknown.

This TCR derives from a man between 18 and 35 years old in good health. Some clones in this sample may be carry-over from other donors' samples. Specimen: naive CD4+ T cells from PBMCs. Subset reported: CD45RA+ positively selected. This chain joins TRBV28 and TRBJ1-2; 9 bases are a match to TRBD1. The CDR3 region has the DNA TGTGCCAGCAGACCCGGGACAGGGCACTATGGCTACACCTTC. Encoded protein: CASRPGTGHYGYTF.